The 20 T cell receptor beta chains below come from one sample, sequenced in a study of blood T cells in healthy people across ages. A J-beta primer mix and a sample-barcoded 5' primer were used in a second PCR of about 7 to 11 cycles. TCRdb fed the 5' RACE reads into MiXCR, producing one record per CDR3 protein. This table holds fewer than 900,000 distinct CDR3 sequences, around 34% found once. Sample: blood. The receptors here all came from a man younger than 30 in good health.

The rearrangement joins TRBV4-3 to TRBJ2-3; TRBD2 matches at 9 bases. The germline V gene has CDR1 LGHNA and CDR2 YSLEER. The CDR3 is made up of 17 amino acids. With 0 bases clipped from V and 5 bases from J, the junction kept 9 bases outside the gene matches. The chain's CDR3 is CASSQDSRASGVDTQYF. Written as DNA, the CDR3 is TGCGCCAGCAGCCAAGATAGTAGGGCTAGCGGGGTAGATACGCAGTATTTT.

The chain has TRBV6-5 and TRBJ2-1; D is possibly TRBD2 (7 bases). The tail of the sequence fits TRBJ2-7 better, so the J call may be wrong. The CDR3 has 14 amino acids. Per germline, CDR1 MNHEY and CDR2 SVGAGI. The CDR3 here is CASSRGDNYNEQYF. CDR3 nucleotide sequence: TGTGCCAGCAGTCGGGGGGACAACTACAATGAGCAGTACTTC.

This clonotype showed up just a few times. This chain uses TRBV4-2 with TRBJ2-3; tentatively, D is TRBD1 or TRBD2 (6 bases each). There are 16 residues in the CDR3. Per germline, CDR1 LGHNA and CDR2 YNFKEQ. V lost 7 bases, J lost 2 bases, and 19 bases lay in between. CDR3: CASIKGVGGFTDTQYF. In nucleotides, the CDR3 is TGTGCCAGCATCAAAGGAGTGGGGGGCTTCACAGATACGCAGTATTTT.

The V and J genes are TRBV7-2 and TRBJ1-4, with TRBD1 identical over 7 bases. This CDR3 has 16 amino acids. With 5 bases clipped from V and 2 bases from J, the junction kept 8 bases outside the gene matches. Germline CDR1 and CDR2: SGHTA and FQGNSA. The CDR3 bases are TGTGCCAGCAGCCCCTCAGGGGGGAGGACTAATGAAAAACTGTTTTTT. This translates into CASSPSGGRTNEKLFF.

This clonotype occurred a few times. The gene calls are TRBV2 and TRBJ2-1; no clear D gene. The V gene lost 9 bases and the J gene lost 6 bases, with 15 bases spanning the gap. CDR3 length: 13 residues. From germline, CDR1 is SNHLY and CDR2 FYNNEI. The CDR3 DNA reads TGTGCCAGTTCTTGGGGTTCAGGCAATGAGCAGTTCTTC. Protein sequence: CASSWGSGNEQFF.

The CDR3 reads CASNRGLGAGELFF. The CDR3 coding sequence is TGTGCCAGCAACAGGGGTCTGGGCGCCGGGGAGCTGTTTTTT. V usage is TRBV7-2 and J usage is TRBJ2-2; 7 nucleotides agree with TRBD1. The V and J ends lost 7 bases and 6 bases, in that order; junction bases with no gene match: 8. CDR1 is SGHTA, CDR2 FQGNSA, per germline. The CDR3 runs to 14 residues.

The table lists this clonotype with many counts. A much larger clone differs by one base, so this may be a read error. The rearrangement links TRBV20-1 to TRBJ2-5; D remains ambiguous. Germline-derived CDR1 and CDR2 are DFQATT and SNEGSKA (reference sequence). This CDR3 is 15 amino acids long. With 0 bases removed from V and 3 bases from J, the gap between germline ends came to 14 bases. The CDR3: CSARDDRGPKETQYF. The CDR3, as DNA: TGCAGTGCTAGAGATGACCGCGGACCCAAAGAGACCCAGTACTTC.

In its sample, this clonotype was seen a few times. CDR3 coding DNA: TGCGCCAGCAGCACCAGGGGCCTCGGGAACACCGGGGAGCTGTTTTTT. Translation: CASSTRGLGNTGELFF. The chain is built from TRBV5-1 and TRBJ2-2; possibly TRBD1 for D (6 bases). Germline values: CDR1 SGHRS, CDR2 YFSETQ. The CDR3 is 16 amino acids. V dropped 4 bases and J dropped 1 base, with 14 bases sitting between them.

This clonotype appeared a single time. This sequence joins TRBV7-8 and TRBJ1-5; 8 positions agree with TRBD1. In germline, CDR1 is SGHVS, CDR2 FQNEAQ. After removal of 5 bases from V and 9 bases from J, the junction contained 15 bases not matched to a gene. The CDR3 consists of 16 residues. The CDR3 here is CASSPLRQGNHPPQHF. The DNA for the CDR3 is TGTGCCAGCAGCCCGTTAAGACAGGGGAACCATCCGCCCCAGCATTTT.

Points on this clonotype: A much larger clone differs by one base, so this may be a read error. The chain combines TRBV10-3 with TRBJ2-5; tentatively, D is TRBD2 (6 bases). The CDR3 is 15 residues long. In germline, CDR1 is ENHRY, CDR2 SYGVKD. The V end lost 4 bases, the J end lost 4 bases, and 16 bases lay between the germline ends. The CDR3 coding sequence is TGTGCCATCAGTGGGATGATGGGGGGAGGAGAGACCCAGTACTTC. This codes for CAISGMMGGGETQYF.

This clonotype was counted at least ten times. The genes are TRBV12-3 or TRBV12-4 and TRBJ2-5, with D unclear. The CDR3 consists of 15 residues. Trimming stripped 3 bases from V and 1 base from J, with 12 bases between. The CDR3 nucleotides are TGTGCCAGCAGTTTTAGTGGCGGACGCCAAGAGACCCAGTACTTC. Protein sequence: CASSFSGGRQETQYF.

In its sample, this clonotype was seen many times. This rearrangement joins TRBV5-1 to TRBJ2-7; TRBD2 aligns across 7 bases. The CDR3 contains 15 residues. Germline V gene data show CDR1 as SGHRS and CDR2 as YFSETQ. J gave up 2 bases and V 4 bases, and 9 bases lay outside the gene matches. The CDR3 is CASSPPDRGAYEQYF. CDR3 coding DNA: TGCGCCAGCAGCCCTCCAGACCGGGGGGCCTACGAGCAGTACTTC.

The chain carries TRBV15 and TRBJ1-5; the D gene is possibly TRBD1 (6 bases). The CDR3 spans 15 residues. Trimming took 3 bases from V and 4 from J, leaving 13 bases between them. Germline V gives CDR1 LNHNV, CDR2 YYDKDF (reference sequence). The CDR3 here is CATSSMRDTNQPQHF. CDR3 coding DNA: TGTGCCACCAGCAGTATGCGGGACACTAATCAGCCCCAGCATTTT. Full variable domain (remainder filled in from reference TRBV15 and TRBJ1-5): DAMVIQNPRYQVTQFGKPVTLSCSQTLNHNVMYWYQQKSSQAPKLLFHYYDKDFNNEADTPDNFQSRRPNTSFCFLDIRSPGLGDTAMYLCATSSMRDTNQPQHFGDGTRLSIL.

CDR3 nucleotides: TGTGCCTGGAGTTTTGGTCAGACTGACTATGGCTACACCTTC. Its protein is CAWSFGQTDYGYTF. This chain uses TRBV30 with TRBJ1-2; D not resolved. V was trimmed by 2 bases and J by 3 bases, leaving 13 bases between them. CDR3 length: 14 residues. CDR1 is GTSNPN and CDR2 is SVGIG in the germline V gene (reference sequence).

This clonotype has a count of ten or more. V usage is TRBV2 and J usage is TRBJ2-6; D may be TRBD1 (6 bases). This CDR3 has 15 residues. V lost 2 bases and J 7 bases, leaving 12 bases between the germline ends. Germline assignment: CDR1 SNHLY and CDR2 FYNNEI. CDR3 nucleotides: TGTGCCAGCAGTGAAACAGGGTTTGGTGCCAACGTCCTGACTTTC. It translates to CASSETGFGANVLTF.

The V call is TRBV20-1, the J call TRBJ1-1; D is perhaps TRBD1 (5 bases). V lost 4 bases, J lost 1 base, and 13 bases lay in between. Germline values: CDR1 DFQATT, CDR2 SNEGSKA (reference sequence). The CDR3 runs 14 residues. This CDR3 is CSATSSDTNTEAFF. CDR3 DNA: TGCAGTGCTACCAGTTCGGACACGAACACTGAAGCTTTCTTT.

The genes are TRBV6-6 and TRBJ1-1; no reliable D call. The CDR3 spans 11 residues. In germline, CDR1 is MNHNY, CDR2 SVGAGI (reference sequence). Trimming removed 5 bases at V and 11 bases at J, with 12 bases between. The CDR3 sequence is CASSTQPRAFF. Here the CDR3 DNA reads TGTGCCAGCAGTACACAACCGAGGGCTTTCTTT.

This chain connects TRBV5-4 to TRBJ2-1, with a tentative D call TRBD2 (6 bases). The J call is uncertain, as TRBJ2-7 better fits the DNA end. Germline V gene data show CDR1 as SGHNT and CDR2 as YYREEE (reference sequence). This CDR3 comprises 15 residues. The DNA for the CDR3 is TGTGCCAGCAGCCCCGGGAGTTTGCCTGACAATGAGCAGTACTTC. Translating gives CASSPGSLPDNEQYF.

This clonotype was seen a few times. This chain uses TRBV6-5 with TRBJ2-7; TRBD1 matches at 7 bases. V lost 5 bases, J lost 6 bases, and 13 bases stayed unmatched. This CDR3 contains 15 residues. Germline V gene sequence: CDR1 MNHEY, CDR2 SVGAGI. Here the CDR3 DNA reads TGTGCCAGCAGTCTCAGACAGGGCGGATACGTCGAGCAGTACTTC. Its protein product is CASSLRQGGYVEQYF.

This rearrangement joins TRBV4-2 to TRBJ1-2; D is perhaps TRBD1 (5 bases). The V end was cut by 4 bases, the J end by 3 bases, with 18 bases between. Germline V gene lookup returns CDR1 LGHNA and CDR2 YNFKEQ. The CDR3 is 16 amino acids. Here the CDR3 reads CASSRGDPDNDYGYTF. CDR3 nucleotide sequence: TGTGCCAGCAGCCGAGGCGACCCGGACAATGACTATGGCTACACCTTC.